What follows is one T cell receptor beta chain and its context. The sample comes from a study of blood T cell repertoires in COVID-19. Per the authors' pipeline: From reference gene primer amplification, estimates of nucleated cell counts were derived. Here immunoSEQ multiplex PCR was the method, and the copy in TCRdb shows in-frame clones only, minus some. V and J calls and clone size are as listed in that table; D and trimming were resolved from the DNA. The data contain 250,000 or so clones, around nine tenths of them singletons. This CDR3 is built from 13 residues. V lost 3 bases to trimming and J lost 8 bases, with 13 bases between them. The V gene's germline CDR1 is MNHEY and CDR2 SMNVEV (reference sequence).

The TCR was taken from a woman aged 60-75 years with COVID-19, enrolled during active disease. The chain links TRBV27 to TRBJ1-1; no definite D call. The material sequenced was peripheral blood. CDR3 amino acids: CASSFDKTKEAFF. CDR3 coding DNA: TGTGCCAGCAGTTTCGACAAAACAAAAGAAGCTTTCTTT.